The sequence of this TCR beta chain was determined in a study of CD8 T cells in ankylosing spondylitis. Broader study findings: A motif of fewer than ten highly homologous TCR beta variants was seen as apparently characteristic of ankylosing spondylitis blood.

Trimming stripped 4 bases from V and 2 bases from J, with 10 bases between. This CDR3 spans 14 amino acids. Per the germline V gene, CDR1 is SGHTA and CDR2 is FQGNSA. This clonotype was detected a few times. No antigen is known for it. Using its own MiXCR run on the 5' RACE reads, TCRdb lists one record per CDR3 protein. This table has a few hundred thousand distinct CDR3 sequences, roughly 13% appearing once. V is TRBV7-2 and J is TRBJ2-3; D is perhaps TRBD2 (6 bases). This sequence was found in a male donor with ankylosing spondylitis. Specimen: blood, either unsorted or a sorted T cell fraction (not recorded which). CDR3 sequence (DNA): TGTGCCAGCAGCTGGGGACTCCTCACAGATACGCAGTATTTT. Translated, it gives CASSWGLLTDTQYF.